Listed here are 24 T cell receptor beta chains from one sample, sequenced in a study of regulatory T cells in long-lasting Graves disease (dated by TCRdb to 2020 to 2022). Library preparation was by multiplex PCR. The instrument given in TCRdb is Illumina HiSeq 4000. iRepertoire HTBI primers and Arm-PCR amplification of CDR3 regions were used to construct TCR beta libraries. The public reads were reanalyzed by TCRdb: fastp trimming at Q25, MiXCR alignment, in-frame beta chains only. Records with the same CDR3 protein are collapsed into one entry carrying the most frequent genes and DNA. Counted in this sample were some 410,000 distinct CDR3 sequences; 15% to 20% of them appeared once. The ten most abundant clones make up around 10% of the sample. This sample's time point label indicates: newly diagnosed GD, antithyroid drugs for less than 3 months. For both TCR sequencing and RNA sequencing, RNA was extracted from PBMCs using TRIzol.

These data also formed part of another study, on T cells in Graves' hyperthyroidism and ophthalmopathy.

The starting material was peripheral blood mononuclear cells (PBMCs), obtained at new diagnosis, from a patient treated with antithyroid drugs. These receptors were collected from a woman younger than 45 with Graves disease. Donor details come from another sample of the same person, matched by shared clones.

V is TRBV4-1 and J is TRBJ1-5; D remains ambiguous. V shed 0 bases and J shed 7 bases, with 13 bases lying between them. Germline CDR1 is MGHRA and CDR2 is YSYEKL. The CDR3 extends over 15 amino acids. CDR3 region: CASSQDRGPLQPQHF. The CDR3 DNA is TGCGCCAGCAGCCAAGATCGTGGGCCGCTCCAGCCCCAGCATTTT.

In this sample, this clonotype turned up once. One end of the junction is discordant with germline, which a read error may explain. This CDR3 is CSARGPASRLNEQLF. In DNA form, the CDR3 reads TGCAGTGCTAGAGGGCCGGCCAGCCGCTTAAATGAGCAGCTCTTC. The V and J genes are TRBV20-1 and TRBJ2-1; no clear D gene. The CDR3 length is 15 residues. In germline, CDR1 is DFQATT, CDR2 SNEGSKA (reference sequence).

This clonotype was recorded many times. V is TRBV5-1 and J is TRBJ2-3; D is perhaps TRBD1 (5 bases). The CDR3 is 14 residues long. V shed 4 bases and J shed 4 bases, with 13 bases lying between them. Per the germline V gene, CDR1 is SGHRS and CDR2 is YFSETQ. The CDR3 region is CASSPPLTADTQYF. The CDR3 nucleotides read TGCGCCAGCAGCCCGCCCTTGACAGCAGATACGCAGTATTTT. Drawing the rest from reference TRBV5-1 and TRBJ2-3, the complete variable domain is KAGVTQTPRYLIKTRGQQVTLSCSPISGHRSVSWYQQTPGQGLQFLFEYFSETQRNKGNFPGRFSGRQFSNSRSEMNVSTLELGDSALYLCASSPPLTADTQYFGPGTRLTVL.

In this sample, this clonotype turned up many times. The V gene is TRBV28, the J gene TRBJ1-5; tentatively, D is TRBD1 (6 bases). V lost 8 bases, J lost 0 bases, and 14 bases lay in between. CDR1 is MDHEN and CDR2 is SYDVKM in the germline V gene. The CDR3 spans 15 residues. This CDR3 is CASGRDILSNQPQHF. CDR3 coding DNA: TGTGCCAGCGGCAGGGACATTCTTAGCAATCAGCCCCAGCATTTT.

This clonotype was detected many times. The rearrangement joins TRBV27 to TRBJ1-5; D is unresolved. V was shortened by 5 bases and J by 5 bases, with 19 bases between the two germline ends. This CDR3 has 16 amino acids. CDR1 is MNHEY and CDR2 is SMNVEV in the germline V gene (reference sequence). CDR3 sequence: CASSPSLYGVYQPQHF. In nucleotides, the CDR3 is TGTGCCAGCAGTCCAAGCCTCTACGGCGTTTATCAGCCCCAGCATTTT.

Ten or more counts support this clonotype. The chain couples TRBV7-8 to TRBJ2-1; TRBD2 agrees at 12 bases. With V trimmed by 6 bases and J by 1 base, 7 bases remained unmatched. CDR1 and CDR2 from the germline V gene are SGHVS and FQNEAQ. The CDR3 length is 17 residues. CDR3 sequence (DNA): TGTGCCAGCAGGTCAACTAGCGGGAGGACTTCCTACAATGAGCAGTTCTTC. Amino acids: CASRSTSGRTSYNEQFF.

This chain links TRBV19 with TRBJ1-4; D is undetermined. V lost 5 bases to trimming and J lost 6 bases, with 19 bases between them. Germline CDR1 and CDR2: LNHDA and SQIVND (reference sequence). The CDR3 extends over 16 amino acids. CDR3: CASSSLSAGEDEKLFF. CDR3 coding DNA: TGTGCCAGTAGTTCCCTATCGGCAGGCGAAGATGAAAAACTGTTTTTT.

The J gene is TRBJ2-1, the V gene TRBV9; D possibly corresponds to TRBD2 (5 bases). This CDR3 comprises 13 residues. The germline CDR1 and CDR2 sequences are SGDLS and YYNGEE. Trimming stripped 3 bases from V and 2 bases from J, with 6 bases between. The CDR3 DNA follows: TGTGCCAGCAGCGGGAGGCCCTACAATGAGCAGTTCTTC. Amino acids: CASSGRPYNEQFF.

This clonotype was observed at least ten times. The V call is TRBV30, the J call TRBJ2-7, with TRBD1 identical over 7 bases. The V and J ends lost 3 bases and 0 bases, in that order; junction bases with no gene match: 8. The CDR3 spans 15 residues. From germline, CDR1 is GTSNPN and CDR2 SVGIG (reference sequence). The CDR3: CAWRTGTDSSYEQYF. CDR3 DNA: TGTGCCTGGAGGACCGGGACAGATAGCTCCTACGAGCAGTACTTC.

Regarding this clonotype: A much more abundant neighbour one base away suggests this may be a read error. The CDR3 ends on some other residue instead of the conserved phenylalanine or tryptophan, so this is likely a read error. V and J are TRBV5-8 and TRBJ1-1, with D uncertain. The germline V gene encodes CDR1 SGHTS and CDR2 YDEGEE. The V end was cut by 3 bases, the J end by 4 bases, with 19 bases between. The CDR3 sequence is 16 residues long. Here the CDR3 reads CASSWTTASMFTEAFS. Here the CDR3 DNA reads TGTGCCAGCAGCTGGACCACAGCAAGTATGTTCACTGAAGCTTTCTCT.

This clonotype was picked up many times. The CDR3 DNA reads TGCAGTGCTTTCCCCTCCGCGGCTAGCACAGATACGCAGTATTTT. This gives the protein CSAFPSAASTDTQYF. V usage is TRBV20-1 and J usage is TRBJ2-3; no clear D gene. This CDR3 has 15 residues. CDR1 is DFQATT and CDR2 is SNEGSKA in the germline V gene (reference sequence). Trimming pared 5 bases from V and 0 bases from J, leaving 15 bases between.

A remark on this clonotype: A much bigger clone sits one base away, suggesting this may be a read error. J is TRBJ1-2 and V is TRBV3-1, with 7 positions matching TRBD1. Germline V lookup: CDR1 LGHDT, CDR2 YNNKEL (reference sequence). This CDR3 is 15 amino acids long. CDR3 nucleotides: TGTGCCAGCAGCCAAGATGACAGGGTGGAGTATGGCTACGCCTTC. Translated, it gives CASSQDDRVEYGYAF.

This clonotype was recorded many times. This chain joins TRBV11-2 and TRBJ2-1, with 7 bases matching TRBD1. CDR1 is SGHAT and CDR2 is FQNNGV in the germline V gene. V gave up 2 bases and J gave up 0 bases; unmatched junction bases: 4. This CDR3 region has 16 residues. The CDR3 is CASSLLQGISYNEQFF. The CDR3 coding sequence is TGTGCCAGCAGCTTACTACAGGGGATCTCCTACAATGAGCAGTTCTTC.

Ten or more counts support this clonotype. The rearrangement links TRBV13 to TRBJ1-2; D perhaps matches TRBD1 (6 bases). Germline V gene lookup returns CDR1 PRHDT and CDR2 FYEKMQ (reference sequence). V lost 0 bases and J lost 0, with 8 bases in between. This CDR3 has 15 residues. CDR3: CASSLGRGSNYGYTF. CDR3 DNA: TGTGCCAGCAGCTTAGGCAGGGGATCTAACTATGGCTACACCTTC.

In its sample, this clonotype was seen a few times. V usage is TRBV18 and J usage is TRBJ2-1; possible D gene TRBD2, 6 bases. V lost 3 bases, J lost 8 bases, and 14 bases lay in between. The CDR3 runs to 14 residues. CDR1 is KGHSH and CDR2 is LQKENI in the germline V gene. The CDR3 protein is CASSPYGSIDEQFF. For the CDR3, the DNA is TGTGCCAGCTCACCGTACGGGAGTATCGATGAGCAGTTCTTC.

This clonotype has a count of ten or more. The chain carries TRBV20-1 and TRBJ2-5; a weak D match, TRBD2 (5 bases). Germline CDR1 reads DFQATT; CDR2 reads SNEGSKA (reference sequence). The length of the CDR3 is 15 residues. The V and J ends lost 2 bases and 5 bases respectively, with 18 bases between them. CDR3 residues: CSARPRGRPGETQYF. In nucleotides, the CDR3 is TGCAGTGCTAGACCCAGAGGCAGGCCGGGGGAGACCCAGTACTTC.

The rearrangement joins TRBV19 to TRBJ1-2; tentative D call: TRBD1 (5 bases). V dropped 4 bases and J dropped 0 bases, with 21 bases sitting between them. This CDR3 has 18 amino acids. The germline CDR1 and CDR2 sequences are LNHDA and SQIVND (reference sequence). CDR3 bases: TGTGCCAGTAGTAATACGCGGCGAGACAGTTCTTCTAACTATGGCTACACCTTC. Translating it yields CASSNTRRDSSSNYGYTF.

This clonotype was seen ten or more times. The chain employs TRBV7-2 and TRBJ2-1, with D possibly being TRBD1 or TRBD2 (5 bases each). This CDR3 comprises 16 residues. Germline CDR1 and CDR2: SGHTA and FQGNSA. Trimming removed 5 bases at V and 2 bases at J, with 16 bases between. CDR3 region: CASSLGSGTTYNEQFF. CDR3 in DNA: TGTGCCAGCAGCCTAGGATCCGGGACCACCTACAATGAGCAGTTCTTC.

This clonotype has a count of ten or more. The V and J genes are TRBV7-6 and TRBJ2-7; 10 bases line up with TRBD2. CDR3 length equals 14 residues. The germline V gene encodes CDR1 SGHVS and CDR2 FNYEAQ. J gave up 6 bases and V 4 bases, and 6 bases lay outside the gene matches. The CDR3 DNA sequence: TGTGCCAGCAGCTCCGGACTAGCGGCTTCCGAGCAGTACTTC. This sequence encodes CASSSGLAASEQYF.

The chain has TRBV11-2 and TRBJ1-1; D gene uncertain. In germline, CDR1 is SGHAT, CDR2 FQNNGV. The CDR3 loop spans 16 amino acids. Trimming pared 1 base from V and 4 bases from J, leaving 16 bases between. CDR3 in DNA: TGTGCCAGCAGCTTAGGACCCGCGAGGTCGGGCACTGAAGCTTTCTTT. It is translated as CASSLGPARSGTEAFF.

This clonotype was found many times. The gene calls are TRBV18 and TRBJ2-7, with TRBD1 matching 9 bases. The CDR3 contains 16 residues. V was clipped by 3 bases and J by 1 base; unmatched bases: 7. Germline-derived CDR1 and CDR2 are KGHSH and LQKENI. The chain's CDR3 is CASSPGQGKRSYEQYF. The CDR3 DNA reads TGTGCCAGCTCACCGGGACAGGGAAAAAGGTCCTACGAGCAGTACTTC. Variable domain in full (rest from reference TRBV18 and TRBJ2-7): NAGVMQNPRHLVRRRGQEARLRCSPMKGHSHVYWYRQLPEEGLKFMVYLQKENIIDESGMPKERFSAEFPKEGPSILRIQQVVRGDSAAYFCASSPGQGKRSYEQYFGPGTRLTVT.

The chain employs TRBV28 and TRBJ1-2, with a possible D match to TRBD1 (6 bases). Trimming took 2 bases from V and 5 from J, leaving 9 bases between them. This CDR3 is built from 13 residues. Per the germline V gene, CDR1 is MDHEN and CDR2 is SYDVKM. This chain's CDR3 is CASSLTGKYGYTF. The CDR3 DNA follows: TGTGCCAGCAGTTTAACAGGGAAGTATGGCTACACCTTC.

This clonotype has just one count. This may be a read error: a much more frequent sequence differs by one nucleotide. The gene calls are TRBV7-8 and TRBJ2-1; 14 nucleotides align to TRBD2. The V gene's germline CDR1 is SGHVS and CDR2 FQNEAQ. The CDR3 spans 19 residues. The CDR3 protein is CARSPLGGTSGSWGNEQFF. The DNA of the CDR3 is TGTGCCCGCAGCCCCCTGGGAGGGACTAGCGGGAGTTGGGGCAATGAGCAGTTCTTC.

A single count supports this clonotype. This may come from a read error, since a much larger clone is one base off. CDR3 nucleotide sequence: TGTGCCAGCAGTTTTGGGGGGGTAAAGCAGTTCTTC. Translating gives CASSFGGVKQFF. V gene TRBV27 combines with J gene TRBJ2-1; 7 bases agree with TRBD2. With 3 bases clipped from V and 11 bases from J, the junction kept 4 bases outside the gene matches. CDR1 is MNHEY and CDR2 is SMNVEV in the germline V gene (reference sequence). This CDR3 region has 12 residues.